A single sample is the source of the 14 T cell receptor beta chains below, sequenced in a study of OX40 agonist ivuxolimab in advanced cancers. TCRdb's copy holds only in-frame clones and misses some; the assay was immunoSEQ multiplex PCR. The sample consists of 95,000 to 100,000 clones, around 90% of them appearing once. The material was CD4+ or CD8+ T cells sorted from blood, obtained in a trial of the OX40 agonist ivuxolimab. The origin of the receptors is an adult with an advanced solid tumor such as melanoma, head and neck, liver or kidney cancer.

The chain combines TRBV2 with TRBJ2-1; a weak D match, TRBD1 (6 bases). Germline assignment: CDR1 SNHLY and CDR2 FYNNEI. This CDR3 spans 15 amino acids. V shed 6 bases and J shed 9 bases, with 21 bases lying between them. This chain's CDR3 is CASSPLGQGIGEQFF. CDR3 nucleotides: TGTGCCAGCAGCCCCCTCGGGCAGGGGATTGGTGAGCAGTTCTTC.

The CDR3 nucleotides are TGTGCCTGGAGCGTCGGCGACTACAATGAGCAGTTCTTC. It encodes CAWSVGDYNEQFF. This sequence joins TRBV30 and TRBJ2-1; D call uncertain. Per germline, CDR1 GTSNPN and CDR2 SVGIG (reference sequence). Trimming stripped 3 bases from V and 3 bases from J, with 9 bases between. There are 13 residues in the CDR3.

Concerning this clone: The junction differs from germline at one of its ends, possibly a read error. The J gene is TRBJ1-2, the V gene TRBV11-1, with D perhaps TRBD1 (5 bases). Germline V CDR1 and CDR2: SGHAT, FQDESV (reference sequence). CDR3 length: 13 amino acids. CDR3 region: CASSDRVPYRYTF. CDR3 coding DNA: TGTGCCAGCAGCGACAGAGTGCCCTATCGCTACACCTTC.

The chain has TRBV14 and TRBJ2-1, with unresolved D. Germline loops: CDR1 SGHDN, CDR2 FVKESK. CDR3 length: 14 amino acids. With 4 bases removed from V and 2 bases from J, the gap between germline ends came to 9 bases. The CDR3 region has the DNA TGTGCCAGCAGCCGCGGATCAGCCTACAATGAGCAGTTCTTC. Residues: CASSRGSAYNEQFF. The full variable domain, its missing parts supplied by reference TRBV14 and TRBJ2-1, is EAGVTQFPSHSVIEKGQTVTLRCDPISGHDNLYWYRRVMGKEIKFLLHFVKESKQDESGMPNNRFLAERTGGTYSTLKVQPAELEDSGVYFCASSRGSAYNEQFFGPGTRLTVL.

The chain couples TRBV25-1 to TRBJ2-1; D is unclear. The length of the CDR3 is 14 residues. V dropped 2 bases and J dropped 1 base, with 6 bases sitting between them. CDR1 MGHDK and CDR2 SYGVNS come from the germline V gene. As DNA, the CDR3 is TGTGCCAGCAGTGAAGGCCAGTCCTACAATGAGCAGTTCTTC. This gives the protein CASSEGQSYNEQFF. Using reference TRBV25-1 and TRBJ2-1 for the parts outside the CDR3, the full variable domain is EADIYQTPRYLVIGTGKKITLECSQTMGHDKMYWYQQDPGMELHLIHYSYGVNSTEKGDLSSESTVSRIRTEHFPLTLESARPSHTSQYLCASSEGQSYNEQFFGPGTRLTVL.

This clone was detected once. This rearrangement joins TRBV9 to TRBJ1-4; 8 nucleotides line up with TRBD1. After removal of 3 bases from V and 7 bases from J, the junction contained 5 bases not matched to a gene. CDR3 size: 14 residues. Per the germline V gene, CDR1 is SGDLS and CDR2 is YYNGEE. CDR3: CASSADRGFEKLFF. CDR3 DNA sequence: TGTGCCAGCAGCGCCGACAGGGGTTTTGAAAAACTGTTTTTT.

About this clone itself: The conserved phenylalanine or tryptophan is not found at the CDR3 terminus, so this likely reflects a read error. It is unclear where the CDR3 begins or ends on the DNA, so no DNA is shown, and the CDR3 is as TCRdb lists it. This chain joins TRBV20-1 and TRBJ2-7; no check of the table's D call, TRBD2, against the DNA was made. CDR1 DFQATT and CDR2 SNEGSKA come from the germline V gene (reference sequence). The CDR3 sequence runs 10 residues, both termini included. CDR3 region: CSVSRGRAYY.

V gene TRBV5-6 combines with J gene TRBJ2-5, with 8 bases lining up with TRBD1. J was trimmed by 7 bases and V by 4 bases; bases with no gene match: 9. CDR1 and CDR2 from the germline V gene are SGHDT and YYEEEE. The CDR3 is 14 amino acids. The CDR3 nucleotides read TGTGCCAGCAGCCTTGACAGGGGAGGTGGGACCCAGTACTTC. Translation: CASSLDRGGGTQYF.

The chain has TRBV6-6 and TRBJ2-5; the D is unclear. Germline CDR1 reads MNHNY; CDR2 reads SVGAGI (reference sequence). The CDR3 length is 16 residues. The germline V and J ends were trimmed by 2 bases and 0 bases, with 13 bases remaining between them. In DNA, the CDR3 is TGTGCCAGCAGTTACAAATCATCAACCCACCAAGAGACCCAGTACTTC. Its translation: CASSYKSSTHQETQYF.

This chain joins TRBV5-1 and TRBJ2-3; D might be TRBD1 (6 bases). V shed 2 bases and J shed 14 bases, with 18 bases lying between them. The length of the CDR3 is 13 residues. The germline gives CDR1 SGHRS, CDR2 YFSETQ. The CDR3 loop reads CASSFLTQGPRYF. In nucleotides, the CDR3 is TGCGCCAGCAGCTTCCTGACACAGGGTCCTCGGTATTTT.

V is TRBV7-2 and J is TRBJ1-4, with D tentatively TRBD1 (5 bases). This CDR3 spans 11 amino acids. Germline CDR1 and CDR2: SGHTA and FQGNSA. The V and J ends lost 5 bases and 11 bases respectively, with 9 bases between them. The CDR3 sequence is CASSGEGKLFF. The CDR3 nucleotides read TGTGCCAGCAGCGGAGAGGGGAAACTGTTTTTT.

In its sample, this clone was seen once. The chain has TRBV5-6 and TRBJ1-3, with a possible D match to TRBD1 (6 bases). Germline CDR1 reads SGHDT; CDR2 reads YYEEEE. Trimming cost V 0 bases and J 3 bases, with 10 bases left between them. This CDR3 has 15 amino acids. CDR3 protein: CASSLVEGDGNTIYF. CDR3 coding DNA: TGTGCCAGCAGCTTGGTGGAGGGGGATGGAAACACCATATATTTT. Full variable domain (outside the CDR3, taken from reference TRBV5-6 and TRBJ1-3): DAGVTQSPTHLIKTRGQQVTLRCSPKSGHDTVSWYQQALGQGPQFIFQYYEEEERQRGNFPDRFSGHQFPNYSSELNVNALLLGDSALYLCASSLVEGDGNTIYFGEGSWLTVV.

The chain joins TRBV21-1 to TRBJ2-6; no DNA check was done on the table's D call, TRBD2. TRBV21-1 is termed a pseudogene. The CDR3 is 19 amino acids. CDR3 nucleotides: TGTGCCAGCACGAGACTAGCGGTCCTGCTTTCCTCTGGGGCCAACGTCCTGACTTTC. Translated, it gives CASTRLAVLLSSGANVLTF.

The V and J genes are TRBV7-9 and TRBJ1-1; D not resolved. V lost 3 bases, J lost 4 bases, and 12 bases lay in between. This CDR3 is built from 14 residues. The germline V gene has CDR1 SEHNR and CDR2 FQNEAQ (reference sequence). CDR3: CASSFWRDRTEAFF. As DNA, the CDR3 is TGTGCCAGCAGCTTTTGGAGGGATCGCACTGAAGCTTTCTTT.